The rows below give T cell receptor beta chains drawn from one sample of a study of human thymus T cells. Measured with immunoSEQ multiplex PCR; TCRdb has only the in-frame clones, and not every one. The table has some 72,000 clones, roughly 96% seen once. What was sequenced was thymus tissue. The receptors shown here come from a boy in the first two years of life with a congenital heart defect but otherwise immunologically healthy. Each CDR3 is given with its conserved first and last residue. A D gene is named only where the DNA matches it firmly. Clone size appears in some rows only: once, few, many, or a class for an expanded clone.

clone size | CDR3 length | J gene | D gene | V gene | CDR3 protein | CDR3 DNA
- | 14 | TRBJ2-7 | - | TRBV5-8 | CASSLIRKATEQYF | TGTGCCAGCAGCTTGATCCGAAAAGCGACCGAGCAGTACTTC
- | 16 | TRBJ2-1 | - | TRBV6-5 | CASSYFGGTPWNEQFF | TGTGCCAGCAGTTACTTCGGGGGGACACCTTGGAATGAGCAGTTCTTC
once | 13 | TRBJ1-1 | TRBD1 | TRBV19 | CASSKGQRGDAFF | TGTGCCAGTAGTAAGGGACAGAGGGGGGATGCTTTCTTT
- | 19 | TRBJ2-4 | TRBD2 | TRBV11-2 | CASSLDQAPSWRREDIQYF | TGTGCCAGCAGCTTAGATCAGGCTCCATCCTGGAGGCGGGAGGACATTCAGTACTTC
- | 16 | TRBJ2-7 | - | TRBV4-3 | CASSQEGGRGTYEQYF | TGCGCCAGCAGCCAAGAGGGAGGCAGGGGAACGTACGAGCAGTACTTC
- | 17 | TRBJ2-5 | TRBD1 | TRBV11-3 | CASSLGSRDRQQETQYF | TGTGCCAGCAGCTTGGGAAGCCGGGACAGGCAACAAGAGACCCAGTACTTC
- | 15 | TRBJ1-1 | - | TRBV27 | CASRSPRDQNTEAFF | TGTGCCAGCAGGTCCCCTCGGGACCAGAACACTGAAGCTTTCTTT
- | 15 | TRBJ1-1 | - | TRBV2 | CASSERGAGNTEAFF | TGTGCCAGCAGTGAAAGGGGCGCGGGGAACACTGAAGCTTTCTTT
- | 15 | TRBJ1-1 | - | TRBV28 | CASSFFHPMSTEAFF | TGTGCCAGCAGTTTTTTCCATCCGATGAGCACTGAAGCTTTCTTT
- | 12 | TRBJ2-5 | - | TRBV5-1 | CASSLLGETQYF | TGCGCCAGCAGCTTGTTAGGGGAGACCCAGTACTTC
- | 16 | TRBJ2-1 | TRBD2 | TRBV13 | CASSSRGGGAYNEQFF | TGTGCCAGCAGCTCCCGAGGCGGGGGGGCCTACAATGAGCAGTTCTTC
- | 14 | TRBJ2-1 | TRBD2 | TRBV27 | CASSLAGGPFEQFF | TGTGCCAGCAGTCTAGCGGGAGGGCCTTTTGAGCAGTTCTTC
- | 12 | TRBJ2-5 | - | TRBV7-6 | CASGPTQETQYF | TGTGCCAGCGGCCCCACCCAAGAGACCCAGTACTTC
- | 15 | TRBJ2-3 | TRBD2 | TRBV7-3 | CASSSSGGAQDTQYF | TGTGCCAGCAGCTCCAGCGGGGGGGCCCAAGATACGCAGTATTTT
- | 11 | TRBJ1-2 | - | TRBV2 | CASGTLTGYTF | TGTGCCAGCGGAACACTGACAGGCTACACCTTC
- | 13 | TRBJ2-1 | - | TRBV4-1 | CASSQRRLVEQFF | TGCGCCAGCAGCCAAAGAAGACTAGTAGAGCAGTTCTTC
once | 16 | TRBJ2-2 | TRBD1 | TRBV13 | CASSPGQGAAGGELFF | TGTGCCAGCAGCCCCGGACAGGGGGCGGCTGGCGGGGAGCTGTTTTTT
- | 17 | TRBJ2-3 | - | TRBV7-3 | CASSPACGRVGADTQYF | TGTGCCAGCAGCCCAGCCTGTGGCAGGGTCGGGGCAGATACGCAGTATTTT
- | 19 | TRBJ2-2 | - | TRBV15 | CATSRDSRQGKSNTGELFF | TGTGCCACCAGCAGAGATAGTCGTCAGGGGAAGTCGAACACCGGGGAGCTGTTTTTT